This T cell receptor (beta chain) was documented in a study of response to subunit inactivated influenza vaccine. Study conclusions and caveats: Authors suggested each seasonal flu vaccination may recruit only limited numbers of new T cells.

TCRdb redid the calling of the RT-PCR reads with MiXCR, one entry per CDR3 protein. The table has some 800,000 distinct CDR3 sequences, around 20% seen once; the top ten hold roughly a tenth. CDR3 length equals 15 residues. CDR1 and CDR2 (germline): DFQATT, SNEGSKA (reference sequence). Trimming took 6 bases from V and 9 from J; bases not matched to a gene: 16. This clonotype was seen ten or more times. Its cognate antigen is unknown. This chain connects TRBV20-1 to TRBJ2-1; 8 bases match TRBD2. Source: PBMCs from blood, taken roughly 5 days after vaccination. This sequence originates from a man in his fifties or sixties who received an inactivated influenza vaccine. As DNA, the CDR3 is TGCAGTGCGCGGGGTTCCAGCGGGGGTCGCCTTGAGCAGTTCTTC. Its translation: CSARGSSGGRLEQFF.